This record looks at one T cell receptor (beta chain) sequence and its context. What it binds is not known. Some clones are missing from TCRdb's copy, which holds only in-frame ones; the method was immunoSEQ multiplex PCR. The data show 45,000 to 55,000 clones, roughly four fifths seen once. The source of the sample is a study of T cell responses to AZD1222 COVID-19 vaccine. About the study: Pooled together were second doses at about 4 or about 12 weeks. Study conclusions and caveats: Compared with day 0, the breadth and depth of the Spike-specific TCR repertoire rose significantly after two doses of AZD1222. Clonal diversity was possibly underestimated, and the donors were mostly white British, with more females. Repertoire samples came only from after the peak T cell response.

CDR1 is LNHDA, CDR2 SQIVND, per germline (reference sequence). The CDR3 consists of 14 residues. Trimming took 9 bases from V and 1 from J; bases not matched to a gene: 6. Source: peripheral blood, taken on day 0 of AZD1222 vaccination. The TCR sequence derives from an adult in good health. The rearrangement links TRBV19 to TRBJ2-5; TRBD1 matches 9 bases. CDR3 DNA: TGTGCCAGCTCCGGGACAGGGCTCCAAGAGACCCAGTACTTC. This codes for CASSGTGLQETQYF.